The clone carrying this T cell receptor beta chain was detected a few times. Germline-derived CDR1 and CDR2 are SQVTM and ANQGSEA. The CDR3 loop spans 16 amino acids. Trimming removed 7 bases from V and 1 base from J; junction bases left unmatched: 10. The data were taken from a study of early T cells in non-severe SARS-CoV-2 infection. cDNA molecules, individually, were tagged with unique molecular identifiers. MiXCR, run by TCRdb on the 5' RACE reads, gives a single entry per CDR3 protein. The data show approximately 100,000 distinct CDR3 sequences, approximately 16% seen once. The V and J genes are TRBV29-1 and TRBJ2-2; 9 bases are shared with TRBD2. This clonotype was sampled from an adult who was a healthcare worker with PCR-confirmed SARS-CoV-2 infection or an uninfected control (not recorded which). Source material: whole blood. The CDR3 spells CSGKTGTSLNTGELFF. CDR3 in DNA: TGCAGCGGGAAAACTGGGACTAGCCTGAACACCGGGGAGCTGTTTTTT.